A single sample gave rise to the 8 T cell receptor beta chains below, sequenced in a study of blood T cell repertoires in COVID-19. Sequencing was performed with immunoSEQ multiplex PCR; in TCRdb, only in-frame clones are kept and a portion is missing. Of nearly 35,000 clones listed, around 73% are singletons. Sequencing was done on a sample of peripheral blood. These receptors came from a woman aged 60-75 years with acute or convalescent COVID-19.

The chain combines TRBV20-1 with TRBJ1-6; a weak D match, TRBD1 (6 bases). Between the trimmed V and J ends, which lost 3 bases and 5 bases, there was a span of 14 bases. The CDR3 has 15 residues. Germline V gene data show CDR1 as DFQATT and CDR2 as SNEGSKA (reference sequence). The CDR3 loop reads CSASTGQFDNSPLHF. Written as DNA, the CDR3 is TGCAGTGCTAGTACAGGACAGTTCGATAATTCACCCCTCCACTTT.

V and J are TRBV19 and TRBJ1-1; 8 nucleotides agree with TRBD1. There are 14 residues in the CDR3. Looked up from germline, CDR1 is LNHDA and CDR2 is SQIVND (reference sequence). V was clipped by 3 bases and J by 5 bases; unmatched bases: 5. The CDR3 here is CASSISGGWTEAFF. The DNA of the CDR3 is TGTGCCAGTAGTATTTCAGGGGGCTGGACTGAAGCTTTCTTT.

This clone has a handful of counts. This same CDR3 is encoded by further DNA sequences in the sample. CDR3 protein: CASSLEAGGYEQYF. The CDR3 DNA is TGCGCCAGCAGCTTGGAAGCGGGGGGCTACGAGCAGTACTTC. The chain employs TRBV5-1 and TRBJ2-7; 9 positions match TRBD2. Trimming removed 0 bases from V and 3 bases from J; junction bases left unmatched: 1. The germline V gene has CDR1 SGHRS and CDR2 YFSETQ. This CDR3 has 14 amino acids.

Details on this clone: The sample holds other DNA sequences that translate to the same CDR3. The genes are TRBV27 and TRBJ2-2; no reliable D call. The CDR3 is 11 amino acids. V lost 8 bases and J lost 2, with 3 bases in between. Germline V lookup: CDR1 MNHEY, CDR2 SMNVEV (reference sequence). In DNA, the CDR3 is TGTGCCAGCCAAAACACCGGGGAGCTGTTTTTT. It yields the protein CASQNTGELFF.

CDR3 region: CASRNRGLGGYTF. The DNA of the CDR3 is TGTGCCAGCAGAAACAGGGGGCTGGGCGGCTACACCTTC. This chain links TRBV27 with TRBJ1-2; 9 positions match TRBD1. After removal of 6 bases from V and 8 bases from J, the junction contained 7 bases not matched to a gene. Germline V CDR1 and CDR2: MNHEY, SMNVEV (reference sequence). CDR3 length: 13 residues.

The chain employs TRBV10-1 and TRBJ1-1, with D possibly matching TRBD1 (5 bases). Between the trimmed V and J ends, which lost 3 bases and 3 bases, there was a span of 17 bases. This CDR3 comprises 16 residues. Germline V gene lookup returns CDR1 WNHNN and CDR2 SYGVQD (reference sequence). The CDR3 DNA sequence: TGCGCCAGCAGTGATGGGGGGTTATCAAGCCACACTGAAGCTTTCTTT. Protein product: CASSDGGLSSHTEAFF.

This clone is a singleton in its sample. The CDR3 DNA reads as TGTGCCAGCAGTTACTCGAGGGCAGACAATCAGCCCCAGCATTTT. This codes for CASSYSRADNQPQHF. This chain uses TRBV6-6 with TRBJ1-5; D unresolved. Germline V lookup: CDR1 MNHNY, CDR2 SVGAGI (reference sequence). This CDR3 spans 15 amino acids. V gave up 0 bases and J gave up 3 bases, with 9 bases separating them.

V is TRBV7-3 and J is TRBJ1-1; D not certain. The germline V gene encodes CDR1 SGHTA and CDR2 FQGTGA. V lost 5 bases, J lost 3 bases, and 10 bases lay in between. The CDR3 contains 13 residues. The chain's CDR3 is CASSPVRDTEAFF. The CDR3 DNA sequence: TGTGCCAGCAGCCCCGTCCGGGACACTGAAGCTTTCTTT.